A selection of T cell receptor beta chains follows, all from one sample in a study of T cells in localized non-small cell lung cancer. Some clones are missing from TCRdb's copy, which holds only in-frame ones; the method was immunoSEQ multiplex PCR. The sample lists 850 to 1,000 clones, 35% to 40% occurring once. The sequencing here drew on lung tumor tissue, taken before any cancer treatment. The receptors here all came from a man aged 40 to 69 with stage I lung adenocarcinoma. CDR3s include the opening cysteine and the closing phenylalanine or tryptophan.

TRBJ2-1 | TRBV11-3 | CASSLGTFSYNEQFF
TRBJ1-4 | TRBV6-8 | CASSPPGTAHEKLFF
TRBJ2-7 | TRBV29-1 | CSVSGQVYEQYF
TRBJ1-1 | TRBV7-6 | CASSFRTGGETEAFF
TRBJ1-2 | TRBV29-1 | CSVGVTGPGGYGYTF
TRBJ2-3 | TRBV6-8 | CASAPGPDTQYF
TRBJ2-7 | TRBV28 | CASSPVSYEQYF
TRBJ1-4 | TRBV28 | CASSLGGDEKLFF
TRBJ1-4 | TRBV30 | CACPSRGSNEKLFF
TRBJ1-1 | TRBV11-3 | CASSPRTGWSTKAFF
TRBJ2-3 | TRBV28 | CASSPPSGGGSTDTQYF
TRBJ2-2 | TRBV6-8 | CASTSGGGNTGELFF
TRBJ2-2 | TRBV9 | CASSPRQGSGGELFF
TRBJ1-5 | TRBV30 | CAWSGRERQPQHF
TRBJ1-6 | TRBV30 | CAWTRTGGSYNSPLHF
TRBJ2-3 | TRBV6-1 | CASSEAVLSDTQYF
TRBJ1-1 | TRBV11-3 | CASSEPTGWDTEAFF
TRBJ2-7 | TRBV28 | CASSFSPGEGDYEQYF
TRBJ1-1 | TRBV30 | CAFRPGSRGEAFF
TRBJ2-7 | TRBV30 | CAWSLSYEQYF
TRBJ2-1 | TRBV11-3 | CASSSGQGAGEQFF
TRBJ1-1 | TRBV4-1 | CASSQGQIGNEEAFF